The 18 T cell receptor beta chains reported below all come from one sample, sequenced in a study of blood T cell repertoires in COVID-19. The repertoire was sequenced with immunoSEQ multiplex PCR; TCRdb's copy has only in-frame clones and lacks some. This table holds approximately 350,000 clones, 80% to 90% found once. Source material: peripheral blood. Source of these receptors: a man in his forties with acute or convalescent COVID-19.

This chain links TRBV5-1 with TRBJ2-1, with 9 bases fitting TRBD2. CDR3 size: 16 residues. The V and J ends lost 0 bases and 7 bases, in that order; junction bases with no gene match: 8. Germline CDR1 and CDR2: SGHRS and YFSETQ. CDR3 in DNA: TGCGCCAGCAGCTTGGTACCCCTAGCGGGGTCAAATGAGCAGTTCTTC. Translation gives CASSLVPLAGSNEQFF.

This rearrangement joins TRBV19 to TRBJ1-1, with TRBD1 as a possible D gene (6 bases). The CDR3 consists of 15 residues. V was shortened by 3 bases and J by 2 bases, with 13 bases between the two germline ends. Germline CDR1 and CDR2: LNHDA and SQIVND (reference sequence). In DNA, the CDR3 is TGTGCCAGTAGTATCGCACCCAGGGGTAACACTGAAGCTTTCTTT. Its protein product is CASSIAPRGNTEAFF.

The chain couples TRBV29-1 to TRBJ1-1, with TRBD1 as a possible D gene (6 bases). The CDR3 totals 13 residues. The V end lost 6 bases, the J end lost 1 base, and 12 bases lay between the germline ends. The V gene's germline CDR1 is SQVTM and CDR2 ANQGSEA. DNA for the CDR3: TGCAGCGTGAGGGGGTTTGCGAACACTGAAGCTTTCTTT. Its translation is CSVRGFANTEAFF.

The chain is built from TRBV6-5 and TRBJ1-1, with D possibly TRBD1 on 6 matching bases. This CDR3 is built from 13 residues. V shed 7 bases and J shed 3 bases, with 12 bases lying between them. Germline V CDR1 and CDR2: MNHEY, SVGAGI. The CDR3 bases are TGTGCCAGCACCCCCAGGGGTGACACTGAAGCTTTCTTT. Translation gives CASTPRGDTEAFF.

The gene calls are TRBV28 and TRBJ2-7; tentative D call: TRBD2 (5 bases). V was shortened by 4 bases and J by 3 bases, with 7 bases between the two germline ends. The CDR3 is made up of 12 amino acids. Germline V gene data show CDR1 as MDHEN and CDR2 as SYDVKM. The CDR3 sequence: CASSSGNYEQYF. CDR3 DNA sequence: TGTGCCAGCAGTTCCGGGAACTACGAGCAGTACTTC.

The J gene is TRBJ1-2, the V gene TRBV3-1 (or the pseudogene TRBV3-2), with 8 bases aligning to TRBD1. The V gene end was trimmed by 0 bases and the J gene end by 3 bases; junction bases not matched to a gene: 9. The CDR3 consists of 17 residues. Per the germline V gene, CDR1 is LGHDT and CDR2 is YNNKEL (reference sequence). The CDR3 bases are TGTGCCAGCAGCCAAGATCGTGGGCAGGGGGCGTACTATGGCTACACCTTC. Residues: CASSQDRGQGAYYGYTF.

CDR3 amino acids: CASSVQGISLAVEGSDTQYF. CDR3 sequence (DNA): TGTGCCAGCAGCGTACAAGGGATCTCCTTAGCGGTGGAGGGTTCAGATACGCAGTATTTT. V is TRBV9 and J is TRBJ2-3, with D perhaps TRBD2 (6 bases). The CDR3 is made up of 20 amino acids. Germline CDR1 is SGDLS and CDR2 is YYNGEE. Trimming pared 1 base from V and 4 bases from J, leaving 28 bases between. The full variable domain, rest sourced from reference TRBV9 and TRBJ2-3, is DSGVTQTPKHLITATGQRVTLRCSPRSGDLSVYWYQQSLDQGLQFLIQYYNGEERAKGNILERFSAQQFPDLHSELNLSSLELGDSALYFCASSVQGISLAVEGSDTQYFGPGTRLTVL.

This chain connects TRBV9 to TRBJ1-5; weak D call: TRBD1 (5 bases). V was cut by 3 bases and J by 6 bases, with 10 bases left in between. The germline gives CDR1 SGDLS, CDR2 YYNGEE. This CDR3 is 13 amino acids long. CDR3 bases: TGTGCCAGCAGCGGGGGGGATTCTCAGCCCCAGCATTTT. Translation: CASSGGDSQPQHF.

J is TRBJ2-3 and V is TRBV4-1, with a tentative D call TRBD2 (7 bases). Germline V gene lookup returns CDR1 MGHRA and CDR2 YSYEKL. The CDR3 sequence is 17 residues long. Trimming took 1 base from V and 3 from J, leaving 17 bases between them. CDR3 coding DNA: TGCGCCAGCAGCCAAGCCCGAGAGGGGGGAGGGACAGATACGCAGTATTTT. The encoded protein is CASSQAREGGGTDTQYF.

The V gene is TRBV9, the J gene TRBJ1-1; 9 nucleotides line up with TRBD1. Trimming at V came to 3 bases and at J to 7 bases, leaving 4 bases not matched to a gene. The CDR3 spans 13 residues. CDR1 and CDR2 (germline): SGDLS, YYNGEE. For the CDR3, the DNA is TGTGCCAGCAGCGGTGGACAGGGGCTTGAAGCTTTCTTT. Residues: CASSGGQGLEAFF.

The rearrangement uses TRBV5-4 and TRBJ1-5; TRBD1 aligns across 7 bases. V lost 0 bases and J lost 3; bases outside the gene matches: 3. In germline, CDR1 is SGHNT, CDR2 YYREEE (reference sequence). The CDR3 is 15 amino acids. The CDR3 reads CASSLGGQINQPQHF. The CDR3 DNA reads as TGTGCCAGCAGCTTGGGGGGACAGATCAATCAGCCCCAGCATTTT. The full variable domain, completed using reference TRBV5-4 and TRBJ1-5, is ETGVTQSPTHLIKTRGQQVTLRCSSQSGHNTVSWYQQALGQGPQFIFQYYREEENGRGNFPPRFSGLQFPNYSSELNVNALELDDSALYLCASSLGGQINQPQHFGDGTRLSIL.

CDR3 sequence (DNA): TGTGCCAGCGGCTACAGGGGTGATGGAAACACCATATATTTT. It translates to CASGYRGDGNTIYF. The chain combines TRBV3-1 (or the pseudogene TRBV3-2) with TRBJ1-3, with 7 bases matching TRBD1. V was clipped by 8 bases and J by 3 bases; unmatched bases: 7. Germline V gene lookup returns CDR1 LGHDT and CDR2 YNNKEL (reference sequence). The CDR3 extends over 14 amino acids.

The chain combines TRBV7-2 with TRBJ1-3; D remains unclear. The V gene lost 5 bases and the J gene lost 4 bases, with 6 bases spanning the gap. CDR3 length: 12 residues. The germline V gene encodes CDR1 SGHTA and CDR2 FQGNSA. CDR3 nucleotides: TGTGCCAGCAGCCAACAAGGAAACACCATATATTTT. Translating it yields CASSQQGNTIYF. Variable domain in full (rest from reference TRBV7-2 and TRBJ1-3): GAGVSQSPSNKVTEKGKDVELRCDPISGHTALYWYRQSLGQGLEFLIYFQGNSAPDKSGLPSDRFSAERTGGSVSTLTIQRTQQEDSAVYLCASSQQGNTIYFGEGSWLTVV.

This clone was observed a single time. The CDR3 nucleotides are TGCGCCAGCAGCCCGGGACAGGCGAACACTGAAGCTTTCTTT. Residues: CASSPGQANTEAFF. V is TRBV4-3 and J is TRBJ1-1; TRBD1 aligns across 8 bases. With 4 bases clipped from V and 1 base from J, the junction kept 2 bases outside the gene matches. The CDR3 sequence is 14 residues long. The germline V gene encodes CDR1 LGHNA and CDR2 YSLEER.

This clone was seen more than once but under ten times. This chain joins TRBV16 and TRBJ2-2; D is ambiguous. With 1 base removed from V and 4 bases from J, the gap between germline ends came to 7 bases. The germline CDR1 and CDR2 sequences are KGHSY and FQNENV. CDR3 length: 14 amino acids. The CDR3 DNA sequence: TGTGCCAGCAGCCAATTACCACTCACCGGGGAGCTGTTTTTT. As protein: CASSQLPLTGELFF.

J is TRBJ1-5 and V is TRBV10-3; weak D call: TRBD1 (6 bases). The CDR3 is made up of 16 amino acids. Germline CDR1 is ENHRY and CDR2 is SYGVKD. Trimming removed 2 bases from V and 1 base from J, with 12 bases in between. The CDR3 sequence is CAISEGGGPSNQPQHF. CDR3 nucleotides: TGTGCCATCAGTGAGGGTGGGGGCCCCAGCAATCAGCCCCAGCATTTT.

This chain uses TRBV27 with TRBJ2-1; D might be TRBD1 (6 bases). Trimming removed 6 bases at V and 8 bases at J, with 35 bases between. CDR1 and CDR2 (germline): MNHEY, SMNVEV (reference sequence). The CDR3 length is 20 residues. In DNA form, the CDR3 reads TGTGCCAGCAGGGGCCATGGGGGCCAAACGAAAAGGGGCCTGGTGGATGAGCAGTTCTTC. This translates into CASRGHGGQTKRGLVDEQFF.

About this clone: Other DNA sequences in the same sample also yield this CDR3. The J gene is TRBJ2-1, the V gene TRBV29-1; D is uncertain. V lost 4 bases to trimming and J lost 9 bases, with 7 bases between them. The CDR3 consists of 10 residues. The germline CDR1 and CDR2 sequences are SQVTM and ANQGSEA. CDR3 sequence reads: CSVGSGEQFF. CDR3 in DNA: TGCAGCGTTGGGAGTGGTGAGCAGTTCTTC.